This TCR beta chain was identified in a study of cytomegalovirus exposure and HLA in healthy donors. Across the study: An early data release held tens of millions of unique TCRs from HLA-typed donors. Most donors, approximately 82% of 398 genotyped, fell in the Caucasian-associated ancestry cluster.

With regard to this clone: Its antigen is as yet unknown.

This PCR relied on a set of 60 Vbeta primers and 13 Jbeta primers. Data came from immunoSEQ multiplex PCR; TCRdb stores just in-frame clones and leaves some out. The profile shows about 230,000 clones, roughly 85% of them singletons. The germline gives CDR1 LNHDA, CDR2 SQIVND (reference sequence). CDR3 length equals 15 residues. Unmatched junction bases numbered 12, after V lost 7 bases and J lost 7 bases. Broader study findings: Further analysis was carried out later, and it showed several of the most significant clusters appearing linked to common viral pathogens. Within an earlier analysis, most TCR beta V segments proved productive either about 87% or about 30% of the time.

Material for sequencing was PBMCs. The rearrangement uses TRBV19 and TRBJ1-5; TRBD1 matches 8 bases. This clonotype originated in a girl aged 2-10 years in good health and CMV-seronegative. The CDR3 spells CASKAVPRGPQPQHF. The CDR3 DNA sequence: TGTGCCAGTAAGGCGGTCCCCAGGGGGCCCCAGCCCCAGCATTTT.